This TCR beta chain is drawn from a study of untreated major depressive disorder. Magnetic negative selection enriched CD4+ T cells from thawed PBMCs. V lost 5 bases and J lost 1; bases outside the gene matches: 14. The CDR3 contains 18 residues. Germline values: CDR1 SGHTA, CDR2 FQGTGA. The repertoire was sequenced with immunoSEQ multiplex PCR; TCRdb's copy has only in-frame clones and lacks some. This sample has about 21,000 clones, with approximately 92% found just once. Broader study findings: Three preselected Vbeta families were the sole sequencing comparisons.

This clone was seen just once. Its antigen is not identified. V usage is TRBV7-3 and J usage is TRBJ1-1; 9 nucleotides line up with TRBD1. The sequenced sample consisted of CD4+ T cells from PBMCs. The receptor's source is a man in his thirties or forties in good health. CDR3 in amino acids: CASSLTGTGFGRNTEAFF. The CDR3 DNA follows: TGTGCCAGCAGCCTCACCGGGACAGGGTTTGGCAGGAACACTGAAGCTTTCTTT.